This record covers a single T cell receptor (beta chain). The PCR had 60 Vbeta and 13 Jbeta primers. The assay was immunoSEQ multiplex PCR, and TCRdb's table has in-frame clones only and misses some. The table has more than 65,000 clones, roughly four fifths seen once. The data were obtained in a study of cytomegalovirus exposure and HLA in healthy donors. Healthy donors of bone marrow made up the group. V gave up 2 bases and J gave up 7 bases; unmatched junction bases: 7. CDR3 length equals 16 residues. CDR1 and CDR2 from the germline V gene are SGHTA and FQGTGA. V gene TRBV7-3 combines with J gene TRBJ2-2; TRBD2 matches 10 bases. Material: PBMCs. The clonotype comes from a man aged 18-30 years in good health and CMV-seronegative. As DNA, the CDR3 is TGTGCCAGCAGCTTATTTACTAGCGGGATAAACGGGGAGCTGTTTTTT. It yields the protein CASSLFTSGINGELFF.